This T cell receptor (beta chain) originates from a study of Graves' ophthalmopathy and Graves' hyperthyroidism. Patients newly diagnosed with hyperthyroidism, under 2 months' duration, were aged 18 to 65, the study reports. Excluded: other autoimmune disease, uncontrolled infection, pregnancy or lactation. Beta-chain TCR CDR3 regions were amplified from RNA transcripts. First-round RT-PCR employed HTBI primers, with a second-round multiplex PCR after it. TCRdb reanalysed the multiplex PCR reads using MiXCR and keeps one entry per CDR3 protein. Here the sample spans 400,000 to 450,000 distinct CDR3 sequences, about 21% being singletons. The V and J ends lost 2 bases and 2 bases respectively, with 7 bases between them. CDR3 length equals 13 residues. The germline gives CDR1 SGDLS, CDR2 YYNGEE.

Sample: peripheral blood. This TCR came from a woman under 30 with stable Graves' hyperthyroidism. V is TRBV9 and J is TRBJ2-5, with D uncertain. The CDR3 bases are TGTGCCAGCAGCGTTCTATTTCAAGAGACCCAGTACTTC. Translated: CASSVLFQETQYF.